These 25 T cell receptor beta chains came from one sample sequenced in a study of blood T cell repertoires in COVID-19. Measured with immunoSEQ multiplex PCR; TCRdb has only the in-frame clones, and not every one. The repertoire consists of more than 110,000 clones, with around 87% occurring once and the leading ten covering roughly 4.3%. Sequencing was carried out using peripheral blood. Receptors originate from a woman in her thirties or forties with acute or convalescent COVID-19.

V usage is TRBV7-2 and J usage is TRBJ1-3, with D perhaps TRBD1 (5 bases). The CDR3 covers 14 residues. Germline V CDR1 and CDR2: SGHTA, FQGNSA. Deletions cut 4 bases from V and 2 bases from J, with 9 bases between. CDR3 region: CASSSEGAGNTIYF. CDR3 in DNA: TGTGCCAGCAGCTCAGAAGGGGCTGGAAACACCATATATTTT.

This chain links TRBV10-3 with TRBJ2-2, with D tentatively TRBD2 (5 bases). The CDR3 sequence is 17 residues long. Germline CDR1 and CDR2: ENHRY and SYGVKD. V was cut by 1 base and J by 2 bases, with 14 bases left in between. The CDR3 DNA follows: TGTGCCATCAGTGAGTTTTACGGGGAACCCAACACCGGGGAGCTGTTTTTT. Translating it yields CAISEFYGEPNTGELFF.

This chain uses TRBV6-2 or TRBV6-3 with TRBJ2-5; D not resolved. V lost 4 bases and J 5 bases, leaving 17 bases between the germline ends. The CDR3 is 15 amino acids. The germline CDR1 and CDR2 sequences are MNHEY and SVGEGT. CDR3 residues: CASSWFAPNVETQYF. The CDR3 region has the DNA TGTGCCAGCAGTTGGTTTGCGCCGAACGTGGAGACCCAGTACTTC.

The chain uses TRBV19 and TRBJ2-1; D is perhaps TRBD2 (5 bases). Trimming cost V 4 bases and J 3 bases, with 16 bases left between them. Germline CDR1 LNHDA, CDR2 SQIVND (reference sequence). This CDR3 is built from 16 residues. CDR3 nucleotide sequence: TGTGCCAGTAGTACCAGACGAAACGACTACTACAATGAGCAGTTCTTC. Translated: CASSTRRNDYYNEQFF.

V usage is TRBV27 and J usage is TRBJ1-1, with D maybe TRBD1 (6 bases). Trimming removed 5 bases at V and 11 bases at J, with 15 bases between. Germline loops: CDR1 MNHEY, CDR2 SMNVEV (reference sequence). The CDR3 consists of 12 residues. Written as DNA, the CDR3 is TGTGCCAGCAGTCCCTCCGGGACAAGGGCTTTCTTT. As protein: CASSPSGTRAFF.

The rearrangement links TRBV19 to TRBJ2-1; 8 bases line up with TRBD1. Germline loops: CDR1 LNHDA, CDR2 SQIVND (reference sequence). This CDR3 has 16 amino acids. V gave up 4 bases and J gave up 1 base; unmatched junction bases: 6. The CDR3 loop reads CASSRKGQGSYNEQFF. The CDR3 DNA is TGTGCCAGTAGTAGGAAAGGACAGGGATCCTACAATGAGCAGTTCTTC.

CDR3 sequence (DNA): TGCGCCAGCAGGGGACAGGGGTATGAAGCTTTCTTT. Protein: CASRGQGYEAFF. The chain recombines TRBV5-1 with TRBJ1-1; 10 nucleotides line up with TRBD1. The CDR3 has 12 amino acids. J was trimmed by 7 bases and V by 5 bases; bases with no gene match: 2. From germline, CDR1 is SGHRS and CDR2 YFSETQ.

The chain employs TRBV9 and TRBJ2-1, with 14 nucleotides matching TRBD2. V dropped 4 bases and J dropped 4; count of bases not matched to a gene: 7. In germline, CDR1 is SGDLS, CDR2 YYNGEE. This CDR3 has 17 amino acids. The CDR3 loop is CASSLRLAGGVYNEQFF. The CDR3 region has the DNA TGTGCCAGCAGCTTAAGACTAGCGGGAGGGGTATACAATGAGCAGTTCTTC.

This chain joins TRBV7-6 and TRBJ1-1, with 8 bases identical to TRBD1. This CDR3 contains 15 residues. Germline CDR1 and CDR2: SGHVS and FNYEAQ. The V gene end was trimmed by 5 bases and the J gene end by 0 bases; junction bases not matched to a gene: 5. The CDR3 DNA reads as TGTGCCAGCAGCGTCGGACAGGGAATGAACACTGAAGCTTTCTTT. It specifies CASSVGQGMNTEAFF.

V and J are TRBV18 and TRBJ1-6; tentatively, D is TRBD1 (6 bases). In germline, CDR1 is KGHSH, CDR2 LQKENI. CDR3 length equals 15 residues. Trimming shortened V by 0 bases and J by 4 bases, and 7 bases separated the two germline ends. CDR3 protein: CASSPPGTYNSPLHF. The CDR3, as DNA: TGTGCCAGCTCACCACCAGGGACATATAATTCACCCCTCCACTTT.

V and J are TRBV5-5 and TRBJ2-5; 10 bases are shared with TRBD2. Losses at the gene ends were 4 bases for V and 5 bases for J; bases not matched to a gene: 17. CDR3 size: 18 residues. CDR1 is SGHKS, CDR2 YYEKEE, per germline (reference sequence). The CDR3, as DNA: TGTGCCAGCAGCCTTCTGGGAGGACTAGCGGATTCGAGGGAGACCCAGTACTTC. Its protein is CASSLLGGLADSRETQYF.

The genes are TRBV18 and TRBJ1-2; 8 positions agree with TRBD1. The CDR3 sequence is 14 residues long. V was clipped by 3 bases and J by 6 bases; unmatched bases: 6. The germline V gene encodes CDR1 KGHSH and CDR2 LQKENI. CDR3 protein: CASSPRQGANGYTF. DNA of the CDR3: TGTGCCAGCTCACCGAGGCAGGGGGCAAATGGCTACACCTTC. The full variable domain, in which reference TRBV18 and TRBJ1-2 provide the parts outside the CDR3, is NAGVMQNPRHLVRRRGQEARLRCSPMKGHSHVYWYRQLPEEGLKFMVYLQKENIIDESGMPKERFSAEFPKEGPSILRIQQVVRGDSAAYFCASSPRQGANGYTFGSGTRLTVV.

V usage is TRBV28 and J usage is TRBJ1-4; D is ambiguous. In germline, CDR1 is MDHEN, CDR2 SYDVKM. The CDR3 runs 12 residues. V was trimmed by 7 bases and J by 8 bases, leaving 11 bases between them. CDR3 DNA: TGTGCCAGCAACACTAAGAGGGAAAAACTGTTTTTT. Translating gives CASNTKREKLFF.

The chain combines TRBV6-5 with TRBJ2-1; TRBD2 matches 10 bases. The CDR3 is 16 residues long. Germline CDR1 is MNHEY and CDR2 is SVGAGI. J lost 8 bases, V lost 2 bases, and 9 bases had no gene match. CDR3 nucleotide sequence: TGTGCCAGCAGTTACACGGTAGCGGGGGGAATGGATGAGCAGTTCTTC. As protein: CASSYTVAGGMDEQFF.

This chain joins TRBV2 and TRBJ1-1; no definite D call. V was cut by 3 bases and J by 2 bases, with 4 bases left in between. There are 12 residues in the CDR3. Germline-derived CDR1 and CDR2 are SNHLY and FYNNEI. The CDR3 reads CASSDPNTEAFF. The CDR3 region has the DNA TGTGCCAGCAGTGATCCTAACACTGAAGCTTTCTTT.

The chain has TRBV19 and TRBJ2-4; the match to TRBD2 covers 7 bases. CDR3 length: 18 amino acids. V lost 5 bases and J lost 0; bases outside the gene matches: 13. Germline V gives CDR1 LNHDA, CDR2 SQIVND (reference sequence). DNA of the CDR3: TGTGCCAGTAGTCCCCGGGGAATAAGCGGGGTAGCCAAAAACATTCAGTACTTC. Protein sequence: CASSPRGISGVAKNIQYF.

This clone was seen a single time. The same CDR3 arises from other DNA sequences in this sample as well. The CDR3 DNA sequence: TGTGCCAGCAGCCCGAGGGGGTACGAGCAGTACTTC. It is translated as CASSPRGYEQYF. The chain has TRBV12-3 or TRBV12-4 and TRBJ2-7; weak D call: TRBD1 (6 bases). V shed 6 bases and J shed 4 bases, with 10 bases lying between them. The CDR3 totals 12 residues.

V gene TRBV5-6 combines with J gene TRBJ1-6, with TRBD1 identical over 7 bases. Unmatched junction bases numbered 4, after V lost 4 bases and J lost 0 bases. The germline CDR1 and CDR2 sequences are SGHDT and YYEEEE. The CDR3 is made up of 16 amino acids. CDR3 sequence reads: CASSPTGNSYNSPLHF. As DNA, the CDR3 is TGTGCCAGCAGCCCGACAGGGAACTCCTATAATTCACCCCTCCACTTT.

The chain uses TRBV5-1 and TRBJ1-1; TRBD1 matches at 7 bases. The germline CDR1 and CDR2 sequences are SGHRS and YFSETQ. The V segment lost 0 bases and the J segment 4 bases; nucleotides outside the gene matches: 3. This CDR3 has 14 residues. The CDR3 coding sequence is TGCGCCAGCAGCTTGGGACAGGGCACCACTGAAGCTTTCTTT. It translates to CASSLGQGTTEAFF.

V is TRBV4-1 and J is TRBJ1-1; D possibly corresponds to TRBD1 (5 bases). The CDR3 contains 15 residues. Germline V gene lookup returns CDR1 MGHRA and CDR2 YSYEKL. Trimming took 1 base from V and 1 from J, leaving 10 bases between them. The CDR3 DNA reads as TGCGCCAGCAGCCAAGGACAGCTTAGGAACACTGAAGCTTTCTTT. It translates to CASSQGQLRNTEAFF.

Of note for this clone: Other nucleotide sequences in the sample specify the same CDR3. V and J are TRBV5-1 and TRBJ2-5; D not resolved. The CDR3 is made up of 11 amino acids. The germline V gene encodes CDR1 SGHRS and CDR2 YFSETQ. Trimming removed 10 bases from V and 2 bases from J, with 9 bases in between. The CDR3: CASSLQETQYF. CDR3 in DNA: TGCGCCTCCTCCCTACAAGAGACCCAGTACTTC.

This clone appeared a single time. This chain links TRBV2 with TRBJ2-3; 11 nucleotides agree with TRBD2. The CDR3 extends over 16 amino acids. Germline V gene lookup returns CDR1 SNHLY and CDR2 FYNNEI. V shed 6 bases, J shed 1 base, and the junction held 6 bases outside the gene matches. CDR3 region: CASSSSGGAGTDTQYF. CDR3 bases: TGTGCCAGCAGCAGTAGCGGGGGGGCCGGCACAGATACGCAGTATTTT.

As DNA, the CDR3 is TGTGCCAGCAGCTTAACTCTGGGGGCAGGGACCGGGGAGCTGTTTTTT. Protein product: CASSLTLGAGTGELFF. V usage is TRBV11-3 and J usage is TRBJ2-2; D may be TRBD1 (6 bases). V was trimmed by 2 bases and J by 5 bases, leaving 15 bases between them. This CDR3 is built from 16 residues. Germline loops: CDR1 SGHNT, CDR2 YENEEA.

This clone occurred a few times. The chain couples TRBV11-2 to TRBJ1-3, with a possible D match to TRBD1 (6 bases). From germline, CDR1 is SGHAT and CDR2 FQNNGV. Trimming pared 3 bases from V and 0 bases from J, leaving 12 bases between. CDR3 length: 16 amino acids. The CDR3 DNA is TGTGCCAGCAGCTTCCTCCGGGACAACTCTGGAAACACCATATATTTT. Protein: CASSFLRDNSGNTIYF.

This chain joins TRBV6-6 and TRBJ2-4, with 10 bases lining up with TRBD1. CDR3 length: 12 residues. The trim removed 6 bases at V and 7 bases at J, leaving 0 bases unmatched. CDR1 and CDR2 (germline): MNHNY, SVGAGI (reference sequence). The CDR3 region has the DNA TGTGCCAGCAGGGACAGGGGGAACATTCAGTACTTC. Translation gives CASRDRGNIQYF.